This is a list of T cell receptor beta chains from one sample in a study of regulatory T cells in long-lasting Graves disease. TCRdb fed the multiplex PCR reads into MiXCR, producing one record per CDR3 protein. The sample has about 470,000 distinct CDR3 sequences, 20% to 25% seen once. Material: peripheral blood mononuclear cells (PBMCs), obtained when the disease was refractory, from a patient treated with antithyroid drugs. These receptor sequences come from a female donor with Graves disease. CDR3s include the opening cysteine and the closing phenylalanine or tryptophan. A D gene is named only where the DNA matches it firmly. The listing skips clone size in some rows; elsewhere it reads once, few, many or a size class.

V	J	size	D	DNA	CDR3
TRBV28	TRBJ1-2	many	-	TGTGCCAGCAGTTTTCGGGGCGGCTATGGCTACACCTTC	CASSFRGGYGYTF
TRBV6-5	TRBJ1-1	many	-	TGTGCCAGCAGTTGGGCCAGGGAGAGCACTGAAGCTTTCTTT	CASSWARESTEAFF
TRBV19	TRBJ2-7	few	TRBD2	TGTGCCAGTAGTGCTCAGCGGGACTCCTACGAGCAGTACTTC	CASSAQRDSYEQYF
TRBV27	TRBJ2-7	-	TRBD1	TGTGCCAGCAGTTTAGGGACAGGGGACCACGAGCAGTACTTC	CASSLGTGDHEQYF
TRBV28	TRBJ1-2	many	TRBD1	TGTGCCAGCAGTTTAAGACAGGGGACTCGAAACTATGGCTACACCTTC	CASSLRQGTRNYGYTF
TRBV28	TRBJ2-2	many	TRBD2	TGTGCCAGCAGTAGAAACGTGGGACTAGTAGGAAGAGCCGGGGAGCTGTTTTTT	CASSRNVGLVGRAGELFF
TRBV6-1	TRBJ1-1	many	-	TGTGCCAGCAGGCCCATCTATGACAGAACCTTAATGAACACTGAAGCTTTCTTT	CASRPIYDRTLMNTEAFF
TRBV7-9	TRBJ1-1	few	-	TGTGCCAGCAGCTTAGGAGAAGCTAACACTGAAGCTTTCTTT	CASSLGEANTEAFF
TRBV7-9	TRBJ2-2	-	TRBD1	TGTGCCAGCAGCACGACCGGGACAGGGAATCCCTCCGAGACCGGGGAGCTGTTTTTT	CASSTTGTGNPSETGELFF
TRBV5-1	TRBJ2-5	-	TRBD2	TGCGCCAGCAGCCCCATGGGGGGCGGGGGGGCCGAGACCCAGTACTTC	CASSPMGGGGAETQYF
TRBV6-1	TRBJ2-5	many	-	TGTGCCAGCAGCGGGATTCAAAAGACCCAGTACTTC	CASSGIQKTQYF
TRBV3-1	TRBJ2-7	-	TRBD2	TGTGCCAGCACCATTAGCGGGAGACCCGACGAGCAGTACTTC	CASTISGRPDEQYF
TRBV5-1	TRBJ1-1	-	-	TGCGCCAGCAGCCAACAGGGATTCGCTGAAGCTTTCTTT	CASSQQGFAEAFF
TRBV29-1	TRBJ2-5	many	-	TGCAGCGTTGAAGGCCGGTACCAAGAGACCCAGTACTTC	CSVEGRYQETQYF
TRBV3-1	TRBJ1-6	many	-	TGTGCCAGCAGCTTACACCTGGGAAGGGATAATTCACCCCTCCACTTT	CASSLHLGRDNSPLHF
TRBV30	TRBJ1-5	once	-	TGTGCCTGGAGTGGAGCCGCAATGGGTCAGCCCCAGCATTTT	CAWSGAAMGQPQHF
TRBV7-9	TRBJ1-4	-	-	TGTGCCAGCAGCCCCGGGCAGGGTTCGGAAAAACTGTTTTTT	CASSPGQGSEKLFF
TRBV7-9	TRBJ2-1	-	TRBD2	TGTGCCAGCAGCGAGACTAGCGGGGCCTCCTACAATGAGCAGTTCTTC	CASSETSGASYNEQFF